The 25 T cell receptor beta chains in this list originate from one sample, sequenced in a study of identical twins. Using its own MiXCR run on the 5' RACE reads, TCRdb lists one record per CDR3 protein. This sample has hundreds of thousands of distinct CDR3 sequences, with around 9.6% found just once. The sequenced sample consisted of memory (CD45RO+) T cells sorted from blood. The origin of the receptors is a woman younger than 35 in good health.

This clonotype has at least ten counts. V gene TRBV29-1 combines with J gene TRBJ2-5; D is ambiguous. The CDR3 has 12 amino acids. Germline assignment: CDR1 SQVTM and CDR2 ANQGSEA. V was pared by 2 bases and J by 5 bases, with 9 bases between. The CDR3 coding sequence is TGCAGCGTTGAACTAGTCGGGGAGACCCAGTACTTC. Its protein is CSVELVGETQYF.

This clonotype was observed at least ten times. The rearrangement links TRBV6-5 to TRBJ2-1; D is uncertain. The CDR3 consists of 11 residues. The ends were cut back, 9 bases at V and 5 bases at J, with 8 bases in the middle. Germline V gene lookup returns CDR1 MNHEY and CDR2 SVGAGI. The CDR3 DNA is TGTGCCAGGTACTTACACAATGAGCAGTTCTTC. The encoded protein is CARYLHNEQFF.

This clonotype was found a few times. The CDR3 nucleotides are TGCAGTGCTGGAAACAGCGGGGAGTTGGATGAGACCCAGTACTTC. Translating gives CSAGNSGELDETQYF. The chain links TRBV20-1 to TRBJ2-5; 7 bases map to TRBD2. The CDR3 has 15 residues. The germline CDR1 and CDR2 sequences are DFQATT and SNEGSKA (reference sequence). V lost 5 bases to trimming and J lost 5 bases; unmatched junction nucleotides: 14.

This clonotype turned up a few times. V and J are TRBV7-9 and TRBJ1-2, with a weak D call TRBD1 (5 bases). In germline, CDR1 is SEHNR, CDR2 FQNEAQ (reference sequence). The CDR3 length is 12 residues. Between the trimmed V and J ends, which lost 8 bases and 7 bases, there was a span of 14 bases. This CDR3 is CASVDRDFGYTF. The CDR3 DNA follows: TGTGCCAGCGTAGACAGAGACTTTGGCTACACCTTC.

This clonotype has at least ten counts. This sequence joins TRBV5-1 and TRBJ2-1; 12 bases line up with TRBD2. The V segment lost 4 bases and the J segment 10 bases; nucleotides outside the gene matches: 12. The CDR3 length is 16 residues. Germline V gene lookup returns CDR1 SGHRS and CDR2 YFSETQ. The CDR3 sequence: CASSRQTSGSLAEQFF. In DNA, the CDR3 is TGCGCCAGCAGCCGACAGACTAGCGGGAGCCTTGCCGAGCAGTTCTTC.

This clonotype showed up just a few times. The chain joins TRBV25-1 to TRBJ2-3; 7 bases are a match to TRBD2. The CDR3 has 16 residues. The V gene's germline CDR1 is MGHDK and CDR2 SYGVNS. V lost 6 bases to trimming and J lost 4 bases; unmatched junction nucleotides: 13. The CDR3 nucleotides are TGTGCCAGCAGGGACTTCGCGGGAGAGGGCCCAGATACGCAGTATTTT. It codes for CASRDFAGEGPDTQYF.

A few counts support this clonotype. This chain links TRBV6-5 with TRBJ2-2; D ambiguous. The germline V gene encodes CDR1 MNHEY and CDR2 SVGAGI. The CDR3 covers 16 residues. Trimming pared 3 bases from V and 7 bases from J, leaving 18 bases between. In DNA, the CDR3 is TGTGCCAGCAGTTATCCCGCGCCCGCCCAAGGCGGGGAGCTGTTTTTT. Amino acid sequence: CASSYPAPAQGGELFF.

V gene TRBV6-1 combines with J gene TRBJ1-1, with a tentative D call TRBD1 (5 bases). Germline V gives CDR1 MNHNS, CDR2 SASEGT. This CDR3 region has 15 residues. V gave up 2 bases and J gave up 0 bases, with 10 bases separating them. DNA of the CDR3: TGTGCCAGCAGTGAATGGACGGACATGAACACTGAAGCTTTCTTT. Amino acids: CASSEWTDMNTEAFF.

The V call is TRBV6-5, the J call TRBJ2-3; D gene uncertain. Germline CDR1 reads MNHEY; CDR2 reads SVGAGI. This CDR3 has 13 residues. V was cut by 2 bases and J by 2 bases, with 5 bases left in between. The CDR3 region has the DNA TGTGCCAGCAGTTACACGTTCACAGATACGCAGTATTTT. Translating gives CASSYTFTDTQYF.

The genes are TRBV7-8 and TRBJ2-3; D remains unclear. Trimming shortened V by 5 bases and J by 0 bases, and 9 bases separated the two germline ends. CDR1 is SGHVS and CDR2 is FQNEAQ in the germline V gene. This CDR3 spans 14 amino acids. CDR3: CASSRVGSTDTQYF. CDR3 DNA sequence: TGTGCCAGCAGCCGCGTCGGCAGCACAGATACGCAGTATTTT.

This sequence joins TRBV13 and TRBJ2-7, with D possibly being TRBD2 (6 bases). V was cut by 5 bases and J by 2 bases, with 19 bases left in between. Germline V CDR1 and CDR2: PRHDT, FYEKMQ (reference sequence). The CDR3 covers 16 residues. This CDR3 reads CASSLRQGRGTYEQYF. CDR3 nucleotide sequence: TGTGCCAGCAGCCTTCGTCAAGGGCGGGGAACCTACGAGCAGTACTTC.

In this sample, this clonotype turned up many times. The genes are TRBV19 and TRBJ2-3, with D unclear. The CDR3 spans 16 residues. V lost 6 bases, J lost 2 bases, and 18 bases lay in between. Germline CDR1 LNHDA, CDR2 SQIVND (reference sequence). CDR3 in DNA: TGTGCCAGTAGACGGGCCACGGGCCGATTCACAGATACGCAGTATTTT. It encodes CASRRATGRFTDTQYF.

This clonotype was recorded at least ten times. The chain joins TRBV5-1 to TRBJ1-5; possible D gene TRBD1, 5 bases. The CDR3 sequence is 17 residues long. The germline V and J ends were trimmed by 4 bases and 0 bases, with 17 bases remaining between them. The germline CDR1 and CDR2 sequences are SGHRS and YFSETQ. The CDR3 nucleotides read TGCGCCAGCAGCCCGAACCCGACAGTGAATAGCAATCAGCCCCAGCATTTT. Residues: CASSPNPTVNSNQPQHF.

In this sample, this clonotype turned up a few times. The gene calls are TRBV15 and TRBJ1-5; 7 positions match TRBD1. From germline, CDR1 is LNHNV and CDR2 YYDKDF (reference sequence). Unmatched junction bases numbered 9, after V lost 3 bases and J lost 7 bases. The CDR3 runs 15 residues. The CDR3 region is CATSSYGQDGQPQHF. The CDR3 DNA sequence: TGTGCCACCAGCAGCTACGGACAGGACGGACAGCCCCAGCATTTT.

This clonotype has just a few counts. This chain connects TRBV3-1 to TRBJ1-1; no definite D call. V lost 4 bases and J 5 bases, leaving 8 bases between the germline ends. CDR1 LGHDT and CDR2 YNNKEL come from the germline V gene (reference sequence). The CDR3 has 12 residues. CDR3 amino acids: CASSRARTEAFF. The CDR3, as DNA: TGTGCCAGCAGCCGGGCGAGAACTGAAGCTTTCTTT.

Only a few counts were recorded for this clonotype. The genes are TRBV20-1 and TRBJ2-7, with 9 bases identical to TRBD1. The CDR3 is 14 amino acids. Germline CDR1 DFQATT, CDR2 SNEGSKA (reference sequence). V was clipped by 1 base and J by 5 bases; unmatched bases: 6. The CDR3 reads CSARGQGEVNEQYF. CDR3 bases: TGCAGTGCTAGAGGACAGGGGGAGGTCAACGAGCAGTACTTC.

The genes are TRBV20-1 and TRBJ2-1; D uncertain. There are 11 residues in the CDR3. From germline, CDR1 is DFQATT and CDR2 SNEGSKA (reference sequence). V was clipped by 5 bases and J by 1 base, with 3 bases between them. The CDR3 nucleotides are TGCAGTGCTGGATCCTACAATGAGCAGTTCTTC. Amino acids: CSAGSYNEQFF.

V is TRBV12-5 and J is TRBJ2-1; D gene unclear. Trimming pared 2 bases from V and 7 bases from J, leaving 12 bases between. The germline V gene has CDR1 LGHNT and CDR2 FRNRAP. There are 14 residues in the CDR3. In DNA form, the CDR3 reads TGTGCTAGTGGTTTGCCACATCGCGGAAATGAGCAGTTCTTC. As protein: CASGLPHRGNEQFF. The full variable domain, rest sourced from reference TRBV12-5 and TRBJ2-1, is DARVTQTPRHKVTEMGQEVTMRCQPILGHNTVFWYRQTMMQGLELLAYFRNRAPLDDSGMPKDRFSAEMPDATLATLKIQPSEPRDSAVYFCASGLPHRGNEQFFGPGTRLTVL.

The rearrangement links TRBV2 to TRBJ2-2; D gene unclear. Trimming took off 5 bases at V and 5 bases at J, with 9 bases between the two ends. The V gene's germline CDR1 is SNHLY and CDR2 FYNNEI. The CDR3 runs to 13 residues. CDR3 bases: TGTGCCAGCAGTACGGACCTAACCGGGGAGCTGTTTTTT. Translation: CASSTDLTGELFF.

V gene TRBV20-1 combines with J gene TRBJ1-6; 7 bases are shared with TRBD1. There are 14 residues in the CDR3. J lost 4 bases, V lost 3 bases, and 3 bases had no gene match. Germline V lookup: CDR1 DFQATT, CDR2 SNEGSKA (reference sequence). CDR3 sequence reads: CSARTGSYNSPLHF. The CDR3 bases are TGCAGTGCTAGGACAGGGTCATATAATTCACCCCTCCACTTT.

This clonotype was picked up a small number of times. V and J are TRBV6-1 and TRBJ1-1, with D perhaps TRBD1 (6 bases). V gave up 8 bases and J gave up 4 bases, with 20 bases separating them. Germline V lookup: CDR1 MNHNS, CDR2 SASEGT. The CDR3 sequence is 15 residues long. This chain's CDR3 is CASDRGQSLGTEAFF. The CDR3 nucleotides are TGTGCCAGCGACCGGGGGCAAAGTTTGGGCACTGAAGCTTTCTTT.

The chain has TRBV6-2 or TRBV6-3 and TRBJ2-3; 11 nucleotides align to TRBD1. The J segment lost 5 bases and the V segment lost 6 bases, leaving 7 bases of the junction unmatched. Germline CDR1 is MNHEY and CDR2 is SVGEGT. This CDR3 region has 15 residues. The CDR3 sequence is CASRPGQGAEDTQYF. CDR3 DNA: TGTGCCAGCAGACCTGGACAGGGGGCGGAAGATACGCAGTATTTT.

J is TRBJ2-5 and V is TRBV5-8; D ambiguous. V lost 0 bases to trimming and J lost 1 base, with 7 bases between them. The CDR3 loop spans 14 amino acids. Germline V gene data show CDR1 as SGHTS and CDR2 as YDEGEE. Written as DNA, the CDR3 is TGTGCCAGCAGCTTGGTGCGGATCCAAGAGACCCAGTACTTC. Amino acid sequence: CASSLVRIQETQYF.

DNA for the CDR3: TGTGCCAGCAGCCTCTCGGCCAACGTCCTGACTTTC. Residues: CASSLSANVLTF. V and J are TRBV7-9 and TRBJ2-6; D unclear. There are 12 residues in the CDR3. V lost 5 bases and J lost 6, with 5 bases in between. Germline lookup yields CDR1 SEHNR and CDR2 FQNEAQ (reference sequence).

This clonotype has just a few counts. CDR3 DNA sequence: TGCAGTGCTGTAAGCGGGATCACAGATACGCAGTATTTT. Protein product: CSAVSGITDTQYF. The chain employs TRBV20-1 and TRBJ2-3; TRBD2 aligns across 7 bases. Germline assignment: CDR1 DFQATT and CDR2 SNEGSKA (reference sequence). CDR3 length: 13 residues. The J segment lost 2 bases and the V segment lost 5 bases, leaving 4 bases of the junction unmatched.